The entry below describes one T cell receptor (beta chain). No antigen is known for it. The PCR used 60 Vbeta and 13 Jbeta primers. Generated by immunoSEQ multiplex PCR, the TCRdb table keeps only in-frame clones and is missing some. The sample holds around 150,000 clones, approximately 80% seen once. CDR1 is SQVTM and CDR2 is ANQGSEA in the germline V gene. CDR3 length: 14 amino acids. With 7 bases removed from V and 7 bases from J, the gap between germline ends came to 21 bases. The data belong to a study of cytomegalovirus exposure and HLA in healthy donors. The study, taken as a whole, reports: As a later analysis revealed, most CMV-associated TCR beta chains appeared HLA-restricted.

The source material was PBMCs. This TCR came from a male donor in good health and CMV-seronegative. This chain joins TRBV29-1 and TRBJ2-3; no clear D. CDR3 sequence: CSATPPLRVNTQYF. In nucleotides, the CDR3 is TGCAGCGCCACCCCCCCGCTCCGGGTTAATACGCAGTATTTT.